A selection of T cell receptor beta chains follows, all from one sample in a study of T-cell reconstitution after alpha-beta-depleted transplantation in children. TCRdb reprocessed the PCR reads with MiXCR, giving one entry per CDR3 protein. This sample yields around 380,000 distinct CDR3 sequences, of which 11% are seen a single time; 4.5% to 6% belongs to the top ten. Material: PBMCs from the stem cell graft donor, obtained from the stem cell graft. The source of these receptors is a human donor who donated a stem cell graft to a child with acute myeloid leukemia. Both conserved end residues are part of each CDR3. D genes are given only for firm matches. The listing skips clone size in some rows; elsewhere it reads once, few, many or a size class.

>TRBV11-1|NA|TRBJ2-1|TRBD2
CASSFPQREWKEQFF
TGTGCCAGCAGCTTCCCCCAGCGGGAGTGGAAGGAGCAGTTCTTC
>TRBV5-5|few|TRBJ2-7|TRBD2
CASSRGLASYEQYF
TGTGCCAGCAGCAGGGGACTAGCGAGCTACGAGCAGTACTTC
>TRBV5-1|many|TRBJ2-7|NA
CASSAGTYSYEQYF
TGCGCCAGCAGCGCAGGGACATACTCCTACGAGCAGTACTTC
>TRBV9|NA|TRBJ2-7|NA
CASSVDLGDGYEQYF
TGTGCCAGCAGCGTAGATTTGGGGGACGGCTACGAGCAGTACTTC
>TRBV20-1|few|TRBJ2-1|TRBD2
CSALGLADNNEQFF
TGCAGTGCTCTGGGACTAGCGGATAACAATGAGCAGTTCTTC
>TRBV30|NA|TRBJ2-7|NA
CAWSPWGGGTNSYEQYF
TGTGCCTGGAGTCCGTGGGGTGGAGGGACAAACTCCTACGAGCAGTACTTC
>TRBV5-1|few|TRBJ2-2|NA
CASSLYASSPTGELFF
TGCGCCAGCAGCTTGTATGCTAGCAGCCCCACCGGGGAGCTGTTTTTT
>TRBV5-6|NA|TRBJ1-5|NA
CASSLWGWNQPQHF
TGTGCCAGCAGCTTGTGGGGGTGGAATCAGCCCCAGCATTTT
>TRBV5-1|NA|TRBJ1-2|NA
CASSLTGSGAGYTF
TGCGCCAGCAGCTTGACAGGGAGTGGGGCGGGCTACACCTTC
>TRBV6-2/TRBV6-3|NA|TRBJ2-7|NA
CASSYGIADYGQYF
TGTGCCAGCAGTTACGGGATAGCCGACTACGGGCAGTACTTC
>TRBV2|few|TRBJ1-3|NA
CASRLGSSGNTIYF
TGTGCCAGTAGGTTGGGCAGCTCTGGAAACACCATATATTTT
>TRBV20-1|few|TRBJ2-2|NA
CSARGLDTGELFF
TGCAGTGCTAGAGGATTAGACACCGGGGAGCTGTTTTTT
>TRBV5-1|NA|TRBJ2-1|NA
CASSRTPRGGNEQFF
TGCGCCAGCAGCCGGACCCCCAGGGGTGGGAATGAGCAGTTCTTC
>TRBV4-2|few|TRBJ2-6|NA
CASSQAGTGANVLTF
TGTGCCAGCAGCCAAGCAGGGACCGGGGCCAACGTCCTGACTTTC
>TRBV4-2|few|TRBJ1-6|NA
CASSQDQARNNSPLHF
TGTGCCAGCAGCCAAGATCAGGCCAGGAATAATTCACCCCTCCACTTT
>TRBV20-1|few|TRBJ2-1|NA
CSASPAGLYNEQFF
TGCAGTGCTAGTCCCGCGGGACTCTACAATGAGCAGTTCTTC
>TRBV2|NA|TRBJ1-4|TRBD1
CASRSLTGTATNEKLFF
TGTGCCAGCAGATCGTTGACAGGGACTGCAACTAATGAAAAACTGTTTTTT
>TRBV12-3/TRBV12-4|few|TRBJ2-3|NA
CASSFGAGSTDTQYF
TGTGCCAGCAGTTTTGGGGCCGGGAGCACAGATACGCAGTATTTT
>TRBV12-3/TRBV12-4|NA|TRBJ2-7|TRBD2
CASSWREGLWGEQYF
TGTGCCAGCAGTTGGAGGGAGGGCCTCTGGGGCGAGCAGTACTTC
>TRBV7-8|NA|TRBJ1-4|NA
CASSSQFATNEKLFF
TGTGCCAGCAGCTCACAATTTGCAACTAATGAAAAACTGTTTTTT
>TRBV7-6|NA|TRBJ2-5|NA
CASSPGGQTQYF
TGTGCCAGCAGCCCCGGGGGGCAGACCCAGTACTTC
>TRBV12-3/TRBV12-4|NA|TRBJ2-2|NA
CASSFLVGHNTGELFF
TGTGCCAGCAGTTTTTTGGTGGGACACAACACCGGGGAGCTGTTTTTT
>TRBV18|few|TRBJ2-5|NA
CASSPPFQGGETQYF
TGTGCCAGCTCACCACCATTTCAGGGTGGGGAGACCCAGTACTTC
>TRBV7-2|NA|TRBJ2-7|NA
CASSLGWRSYEQYF
TGTGCCAGCAGCTTAGGGTGGCGGTCCTACGAGCAGTACTTC
>TRBV5-1|few|TRBJ1-4|NA
CASSLTGNPSGEKLFF
TGCGCCAGCAGCTTGACAGGGAACCCCTCAGGTGAAAAACTGTTTTTT
>TRBV19|few|TRBJ1-5|NA
CASSSPGAVNQPQHF
TGTGCCAGTAGCTCCCCAGGAGCGGTCAATCAGCCCCAGCATTTT
>TRBV29-1|NA|TRBJ2-5|NA
CSTDIQETQYF
TGCAGCACCGACATTCAAGAGACCCAGTACTTC
>TRBV2|few|TRBJ1-6|NA
CASSPGAGNSPLHF
TGTGCCAGCAGTCCAGGGGCAGGAAATTCACCCCTCCACTTT
>TRBV19|few|TRBJ2-2|NA
CASSVRGTNTGELFF
TGTGCCAGTAGTGTCCGAGGTACGAACACCGGGGAGCTGTTTTTT
>TRBV12-3/TRBV12-4|many|TRBJ1-1|NA
CASSLRGAEAFF
TGTGCCAGCAGTTTGAGAGGAGCTGAAGCTTTCTTT
>TRBV7-8|few|TRBJ2-1|TRBD2
CASSLWREEGNEQFF
TGTGCCAGCAGCTTGTGGCGGGAGGAGGGCAATGAGCAGTTCTTC
>TRBV29-1|NA|TRBJ1-2|NA
CSVEVEGRGTYGYTF
TGCAGCGTTGAAGTTGAGGGAAGAGGGACCTATGGCTACACCTTC
>TRBV24-1|NA|TRBJ2-1|NA
CATSDSGLGQFF
TGTGCCACCAGTGATTCGGGCCTGGGGCAGTTCTTC
>TRBV4-1|NA|TRBJ2-3|TRBD2
CASSQGLAGGYPDTQYF
TGCGCCAGCAGCCAAGGACTAGCGGGGGGGTACCCAGATACGCAGTATTTT
>TRBV20-1|NA|TRBJ1-6|TRBD1
CSANTGGAGDSPLHF
TGCAGTGCTAACACAGGGGGCGCGGGGGATTCACCCCTCCACTTT
>TRBV27|many|TRBJ1-1|NA
CASSPQGRNEAFF
TGTGCCAGCAGCCCCCAGGGACGCAATGAAGCTTTCTTT
>TRBV5-6|once|TRBJ2-7|NA
CASSFRQAEQYF
TGTGCCAGCAGCTTCAGACAGGCGGAGCAGTACTTC
>TRBV20-1|NA|TRBJ2-1|NA
CSARGRGPPRSHEQFF
TGCAGTGCTAGAGGGAGGGGACCCCCCAGGAGCCATGAGCAGTTCTTC
>TRBV20-1|NA|TRBJ1-4|TRBD1
CCAAPGTGMAGEKLFF
TGCTGTGCTGCGCCCGGGACAGGAATGGCGGGTGAAAAACTGTTTTTT
>TRBV4-2|NA|TRBJ2-2|NA
CASSHPPSSNTGELFF
TGTGCCAGCAGCCACCCGCCCAGTTCGAACACCGGGGAGCTGTTTTTT
>TRBV12-3/TRBV12-4|many|TRBJ1-1|NA
CASSRVQGTEAFF
TGTGCCAGCAGTCGTGTACAGGGCACTGAAGCTTTCTTT
>TRBV7-2|few|TRBJ2-3|NA
CASSFSRSADTQYF
TGTGCCAGCAGCTTTTCGCGATCTGCAGATACGCAGTATTTT
>TRBV25-1|NA|TRBJ2-2|NA
CASRTLNTGELFF
TGTGCCAGCAGGACTTTGAACACCGGGGAGCTGTTTTTT
>TRBV4-1|many|TRBJ2-7|NA
CASSQEMSSSTYEQYF
TGCGCCAGCAGCCAAGAGATGTCTAGCTCAACCTACGAGCAGTACTTC
>TRBV20-1|NA|TRBJ2-3|TRBD2
CSADPIAGSTDTQYF
TGCAGTGCAGACCCTATAGCGGGAAGCACAGATACGCAGTATTTT
>TRBV29-1|NA|TRBJ2-1|TRBD1
CSVENRGQGFEQFF
TGCAGCGTTGAAAATCGTGGACAGGGGTTTGAGCAGTTCTTC
>TRBV29-1|few|TRBJ1-2|TRBD1
CSAGTGHGYTF
TGCAGCGCCGGGACAGGGCATGGCTACACCTTC
>TRBV10-3|NA|TRBJ2-1|NA
CAIRDLSSYNEQFF
TGTGCCATCAGGGACCTGAGCTCCTACAATGAGCAGTTCTTC
>TRBV27|NA|TRBJ1-6|NA
CASTNRGNNSPLHF
TGTGCCAGCACGAACCGGGGAAATAATTCACCCCTCCACTTT
>TRBV5-5|NA|TRBJ2-5|NA
CASSFGTLNRGSETQYF
TGTGCCAGCAGCTTCGGGACTCTCAACCGAGGGTCAGAGACCCAGTACTTC
>TRBV7-6|NA|TRBJ2-3|TRBD2
CASSSKIGLAGLGDTQYF
TGTGCCAGCAGCTCGAAGATTGGACTAGCGGGGCTCGGGGATACGCAGTATTTT
>TRBV29-1|many|TRBJ2-1|NA
CSVARTGDYNEQFF
TGCAGCGTTGCTCGTACAGGCGATTACAATGAGCAGTTCTTC
>TRBV5-5|few|TRBJ1-2|NA
CASSWTEEFYTF
TGTGCCAGCAGCTGGACAGAAGAATTCTACACCTTC
>TRBV5-1|few|TRBJ2-1|NA
CASSQRLEDGEQFF
TGCGCCAGCAGCCAAAGGTTAGAGGATGGTGAGCAGTTCTTC
>TRBV7-2|few|TRBJ2-3|NA
CASSPSEGVFSTDTQYF
TGTGCCAGCAGCCCAAGTGAAGGTGTGTTTAGCACAGATACGCAGTATTTT
>TRBV9|NA|TRBJ2-5|NA
CASSKGGAAIQETQYF
TGTGCCAGCAGCAAGGGGGGAGCGGCGATCCAAGAGACCCAGTACTTC